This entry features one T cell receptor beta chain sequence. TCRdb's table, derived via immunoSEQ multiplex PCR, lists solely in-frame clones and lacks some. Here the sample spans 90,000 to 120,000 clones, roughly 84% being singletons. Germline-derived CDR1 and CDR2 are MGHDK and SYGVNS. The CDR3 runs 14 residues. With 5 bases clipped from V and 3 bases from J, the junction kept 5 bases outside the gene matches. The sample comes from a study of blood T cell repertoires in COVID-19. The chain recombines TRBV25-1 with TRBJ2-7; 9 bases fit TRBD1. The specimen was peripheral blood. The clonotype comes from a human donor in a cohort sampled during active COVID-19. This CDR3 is CASSQGQGHYEQYF. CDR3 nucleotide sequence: TGTGCCAGCAGTCAAGGACAGGGGCACTACGAGCAGTACTTC.